This T cell receptor (beta chain) was sequenced in a study of regulatory T cells in long-lasting Graves disease. Whole-study findings and limits: Persistent disease showed a preference for TRBV28, TRBJ1-2 and TRBJ2-5. Analysis covered peripheral blood alone, not thyroid tissue.

Time point: newly diagnosed GD, antithyroid drugs for less than 3 months. Extracted RNA from PBMCs served as the source of the TCR library. V lost 11 bases, J lost 1 base, and 15 bases lay in between. The germline gives CDR1 SEHNR, CDR2 FQNEAQ (reference sequence). This CDR3 has 14 amino acids. With respect to this clonotype: Antigen specificity is unknown.

Arm-PCR of CDR3 regions with iRepertoire HTBI primers generated TCR beta libraries. TCRdb fed the multiplex PCR reads into MiXCR, producing one record per CDR3 protein. The sample gives roughly 400,000 distinct CDR3 sequences, over 12% of which show up once; about 7.8% is in the top ten. The sample was also linked to a second study, of T cells in Graves' hyperthyroidism and ophthalmopathy. From that second work: Most clonotypes expanded in thyroid above 0.001 were likewise present in blood. In validation, the model predicted ophthalmopathy. These predictions came a median about 6.5 months before onset.

The input for sequencing was peripheral blood mononuclear cells (PBMCs), taken at new diagnosis, from a patient treated with antithyroid drugs. The source of this sequence is a woman between 40 and 50 years old with Graves disease. This sequence joins TRBV7-9 and TRBJ1-5, with D possibly being TRBD1 (5 bases). CDR3 nucleotide sequence: TGTGCCGTTGGGACGGGGTCGAGCAATCAGCCCCAGCATTTT. It encodes CAVGTGSSNQPQHF.